This T cell receptor (beta chain) is drawn from a study of cytomegalovirus exposure and HLA in healthy donors. Study results and caveats: Whilst most TCR sequences proved rare, a subset of public TCRs occurred across many donors. Several of the most significant clusters were apparently associated with common viral pathogens in a later analysis. For most TCR beta V segments, an earlier analysis put the productive rate at about 90% or about 30% of the time.

Vbeta (60) and Jbeta (13) primers were used in the PCR. Clones were read by immunoSEQ multiplex PCR, and TCRdb kept only the in-frame ones, dropping some. Of 100,000 to 150,000 clones listed, roughly three quarters were seen once; the top ten hold approximately 1.6%. The V gene end was trimmed by 4 bases and the J gene end by 5 bases; junction bases not matched to a gene: 9. CDR3 length: 16 residues. Germline values: CDR1 SNHLY, CDR2 FYNNEI. Remarks on this clone: The antigen remains undetermined.

The clonotype comes from a woman aged 18 to 35 in good health and CMV-seronegative. The V call is TRBV2, the J call TRBJ2-7, with TRBD1 identical over 12 bases. The sequenced material came from PBMCs. DNA for the CDR3: TGTGCCAGCAGTGTCGACGGGACAGGGGGCGTCCACGAGCAGTACTTC. It encodes CASSVDGTGGVHEQYF.